The 24 T cell receptor beta chains listed next were all sequenced from one sample in a study of Tregs in tolerant kidney transplant recipients. Sequenced by immunoSEQ multiplex PCR; TCRdb stores in-frame clones only, minus some. The sample records 69,000 or so clones, roughly 89% being singletons. The sample consisted of CD4+ T cells from blood, taken before the transplant. The source is a human donor who received a combined kidney and bone marrow transplant.

A few counts support this clone. The chain recombines TRBV7-2 with TRBJ2-2; 8 bases line up with TRBD2. The germline V gene encodes CDR1 SGHTA and CDR2 FQGNSA. The V gene end was trimmed by 10 bases and the J gene end by 7 bases; junction bases not matched to a gene: 8. CDR3 length: 13 residues. The CDR3 loop is CANREGRGGELFF. Here the CDR3 DNA reads TGTGCCAACCGGGAGGGCCGGGGCGGGGAGCTGTTTTTT.

The J gene is TRBJ2-1, the V gene TRBV4-2, with 8 bases lining up with TRBD2. The CDR3 runs 20 residues. The V segment lost 6 bases and the J segment 1 base; nucleotides outside the gene matches: 20. From germline, CDR1 is LGHNA and CDR2 YNFKEQ. The CDR3 DNA is TGTGCCAGCAGAGAATTTTATGGACTAGCAGAAGAACTATCCTACAATGAGCAGTTCTTC. It encodes CASREFYGLAEELSYNEQFF.

The V and J genes are TRBV28 and TRBJ1-2, with 7 positions matching TRBD1. CDR3 length: 12 residues. Germline values: CDR1 MDHEN, CDR2 SYDVKM. With 6 bases clipped from V and 4 bases from J, the junction kept 2 bases outside the gene matches. The CDR3 coding sequence is TGTGCCAGCAGGACAGGGAGCTATGGCTACACCTTC. It is translated as CASRTGSYGYTF.

V usage is TRBV2 and J usage is TRBJ1-5; D remains ambiguous. This CDR3 is 13 amino acids long. In germline, CDR1 is SNHLY, CDR2 FYNNEI. Trimming shortened V by 7 bases and J by 2 bases, and 9 bases separated the two germline ends. The CDR3 protein is CASTGEGNQPQHF. DNA of the CDR3: TGTGCCAGCACCGGGGAGGGCAATCAGCCCCAGCATTTT.

This rearrangement joins TRBV11-2 to TRBJ1-2, with D perhaps matching TRBD1 (6 bases). This CDR3 has 14 residues. CDR1 is SGHAT, CDR2 FQNNGV, per germline. V was clipped by 3 bases and J by 4 bases, with 12 bases between them. The CDR3: CASSFQTGPYGYTF. The CDR3 DNA reads TGTGCCAGCAGCTTTCAAACAGGGCCCTATGGCTACACCTTC.

The chain carries TRBV14 and TRBJ2-7; 7 positions agree with TRBD2. The junction had 9 bases not matched to a gene; V was cut back by 2 bases and J by 5 bases. This CDR3 is 15 amino acids long. Germline V gene lookup returns CDR1 SGHDN and CDR2 FVKESK. CDR3 residues: CASSQLTSLFDEQYF. The CDR3 coding sequence is TGTGCCAGCAGCCAATTGACTAGCTTGTTCGACGAGCAGTACTTC.

This chain joins TRBV28 and TRBJ2-3; a weak D match, TRBD2 (7 bases). CDR3 length equals 17 residues. V gave up 10 bases and J gave up 2 bases, with 25 bases separating them. Germline-derived CDR1 and CDR2 are MDHEN and SYDVKM. This CDR3 reads CATHLKGGSSLTDTQYF. As DNA, the CDR3 is TGTGCCACCCATTTAAAGGGGGGGTCTTCGCTCACAGATACGCAGTATTTT. The complete variable domain, with remaining parts taken from reference TRBV28 and TRBJ2-3, reads DVKVTQSSRYLVKRTGEKVFLECVQDMDHENMFWYRQDPGLGLRLIYFSYDVKMKEKGDIPEGYSVSREKKERFSLILESASTNQTSMYLCATHLKGGSSLTDTQYFGPGTRLTVL.

This chain uses TRBV7-2 with TRBJ2-3, with 9 bases matching TRBD2. The CDR3 is 16 residues long. CDR1 and CDR2 (germline): SGHTA, FQGNSA. V was pared by 5 bases and J by 3 bases, with 9 bases of the junction left unmatched. CDR3 loop: CASSPHSGRQTDTQYF. CDR3 sequence (DNA): TGTGCCAGCAGCCCACATAGCGGGAGACAGACAGATACGCAGTATTTT.

Comment on this clone: Other DNA sequences in this sample translate to the same CDR3. The rearrangement links TRBV5-1 to TRBJ2-1, with D uncertain. In germline, CDR1 is SGHRS, CDR2 YFSETQ. Between the trimmed V and J ends, which lost 0 bases and 0 bases, there was a span of 7 bases. This CDR3 has 15 residues. The chain's CDR3 is CASSLASSSYNEQFF. The CDR3, as DNA: TGCGCCAGCAGCTTGGCTAGTTCCTCCTACAATGAGCAGTTCTTC. The full variable domain, its missing parts supplied by reference TRBV5-1 and TRBJ2-1, is KAGVTQTPRYLIKTRGQQVTLSCSPISGHRSVSWYQQTPGQGLQFLFEYFSETQRNKGNFPGRFSGRQFSNSRSEMNVSTLELGDSALYLCASSLASSSYNEQFFGPGTRLTVL.

The chain recombines TRBV5-1 with TRBJ2-7; tentative D call: TRBD1 (6 bases). The germline gives CDR1 SGHRS, CDR2 YFSETQ. This CDR3 region has 14 residues. The V gene lost 4 bases and the J gene lost 6 bases, with 17 bases spanning the gap. The CDR3 loop is CASSTGQWPGEQYF. DNA of the CDR3: TGCGCCAGCAGCACAGGACAGTGGCCCGGCGAGCAGTACTTC.

This clone has only one observation. The J gene is TRBJ2-7, the V gene TRBV7-2; D is possibly TRBD2 (6 bases). Trimming stripped 2 bases from V and 5 bases from J, with 16 bases between. The CDR3 consists of 15 residues. Germline CDR1 SGHTA, CDR2 FQGNSA. This chain's CDR3 is CASSLYPLAWNEQYF. The CDR3 region has the DNA TGTGCCAGCAGCTTATACCCACTAGCCTGGAACGAGCAGTACTTC. Full variable domain (remainder filled in from reference TRBV7-2 and TRBJ2-7): GAGVSQSPSNKVTEKGKDVELRCDPISGHTALYWYRQSLGQGLEFLIYFQGNSAPDKSGLPSDRFSAERTGGSVSTLTIQRTQQEDSAVYLCASSLYPLAWNEQYFGPGTRLTVT.

This chain uses TRBV28 with TRBJ2-7; TRBD1 agrees at 9 bases. CDR3 length equals 15 residues. The germline CDR1 and CDR2 sequences are MDHEN and SYDVKM. J gave up 2 bases and V 7 bases, and 9 bases lay outside the gene matches. The CDR3 loop is CASTVGDRDTYEQYF. CDR3 sequence (DNA): TGTGCCAGCACTGTGGGGGACAGGGACACCTACGAGCAGTACTTC.

The V gene is TRBV19, the J gene TRBJ1-3; 7 bases map to TRBD1. CDR3 length: 18 residues. Germline CDR1 is LNHDA and CDR2 is SQIVND (reference sequence). V lost 3 bases, J lost 0 bases, and 11 bases stayed unmatched. CDR3 sequence reads: CASSIPPGQIHSGNTIYF. The CDR3 nucleotides read TGTGCCAGTAGTATCCCGCCGGGACAGATCCACTCTGGAAACACCATATATTTT.

The CDR3 DNA follows: TGCGCCAGCAGCCAAGGGGGCGGGAGTGAGACCCAGTACTTC. This gives the protein CASSQGGGSETQYF. The chain links TRBV4-3 to TRBJ2-5; 7 bases match TRBD2. Germline lookup yields CDR1 LGHNA and CDR2 YSLEER. V lost 1 base to trimming and J lost 5 bases; unmatched junction nucleotides: 4. The CDR3 is 14 residues long.

The chain employs TRBV5-1 and TRBJ1-5, with 7 nucleotides matching TRBD1. The CDR3 is 15 amino acids. V lost 2 bases and J lost 8; bases outside the gene matches: 10. Germline V gives CDR1 SGHRS, CDR2 YFSETQ. Here the CDR3 reads CASSFTGAPEEPQHF. The DNA of the CDR3 is TGCGCCAGCAGCTTTACAGGGGCCCCCGAAGAGCCCCAGCATTTT.

V and J are TRBV4-3 and TRBJ1-1; 7 nucleotides agree with TRBD1. CDR3 length equals 19 residues. From germline, CDR1 is LGHNA and CDR2 YSLEER. After removal of 4 bases from V and 1 base from J, the junction contained 18 bases not matched to a gene. CDR3 sequence reads: CASSRYVGGSIAGNTEAFF. The CDR3 DNA follows: TGCGCCAGCAGCCGGTACGTAGGGGGCAGCATTGCGGGGAACACTGAAGCTTTCTTT.

This clone occurred once. The CDR3 sequence: CASSGNGRDRVTNYGYTF. DNA for the CDR3: TGTGCCAGCAGCGGTAACGGCCGGGACAGGGTTACGAACTATGGCTACACCTTC. The chain has TRBV7-2 and TRBJ1-2; 9 bases agree with TRBD1. V gave up 5 bases and J gave up 2 bases; unmatched junction bases: 15. The CDR3 sequence is 18 residues long. Germline CDR1 SGHTA, CDR2 FQGNSA. Combining the CDR3 with reference TRBV7-2 and TRBJ1-2 gives the whole variable domain GAGVSQSPSNKVTEKGKDVELRCDPISGHTALYWYRQSLGQGLEFLIYFQGNSAPDKSGLPSDRFSAERTGGSVSTLTIQRTQQEDSAVYLCASSGNGRDRVTNYGYTFGSGTRLTVV.

Only one count was recorded for this clone. V and J are TRBV7-2 and TRBJ2-2; maybe TRBD2 (5 bases). Trimming removed 4 bases at V and 7 bases at J, with 16 bases between. Germline loops: CDR1 SGHTA, CDR2 FQGNSA. The CDR3 consists of 15 residues. CDR3 protein: CASSSSKIGDGELFF. In nucleotides, the CDR3 is TGTGCCAGCAGCTCATCCAAAATCGGGGACGGGGAGCTGTTTTTT.

This clone was detected a few times. The chain recombines TRBV7-3 with TRBJ2-2; D may be TRBD2 (7 bases). Trimming stripped 6 bases from V and 3 bases from J, with 17 bases between. CDR1 and CDR2 from the germline V gene are SGHTA and FQGTGA. The CDR3 has 16 residues. The CDR3 is CASSKGGREHTGELFF. CDR3 DNA sequence: TGTGCCAGCAGTAAAGGGGGGCGGGAGCACACCGGGGAGCTGTTTTTT.

This clone was counted a single time. The chain links TRBV11-3 to TRBJ2-1; 9 bases agree with TRBD2. Germline V gives CDR1 SGHNT, CDR2 YENEEA. The V and J ends lost 0 bases and 10 bases, in that order; junction bases with no gene match: 7. The CDR3 runs to 15 residues. The DNA for the CDR3 is TGTGCCAGCAGCTTAGATCTGGCTAGCGGGAAGGAGCAGTTCTTC. It translates to CASSLDLASGKEQFF.

This chain connects TRBV11-2 to TRBJ2-7, with TRBD2 identical over 10 bases. V shed 6 bases, J shed 4 bases, and the junction held 9 bases outside the gene matches. The length of the CDR3 is 15 residues. Germline V gene lookup returns CDR1 SGHAT and CDR2 FQNNGV. CDR3 nucleotides: TGTGCCAGCAGGGAGCGGGAGGGGCGCCCTTACGAGCAGTACTTC. Protein product: CASREREGRPYEQYF.

The chain has TRBV5-4 and TRBJ2-5, with 9 bases lining up with TRBD1. V lost 4 bases, J lost 4 bases, and 2 bases stayed unmatched. Germline lookup yields CDR1 SGHNT and CDR2 YYREEE (reference sequence). CDR3 length: 13 amino acids. DNA of the CDR3: TGTGCCAGCAGCCAGGACAGGGGAGAGACCCAGTACTTC. Translating it yields CASSQDRGETQYF.

The rearrangement uses TRBV28 and TRBJ2-7; possible D gene TRBD2, 6 bases. This CDR3 region has 15 residues. V lost 5 bases to trimming and J lost 5 bases, with 19 bases between them. The germline CDR1 and CDR2 sequences are MDHEN and SYDVKM. CDR3 sequence (DNA): TGTGCCAGCAGTGGAGGGGCGGAGTGGAACCACGAGCAGTACTTC. Translating it yields CASSGGAEWNHEQYF.

V is TRBV4-1 and J is TRBJ2-1; D gene ambiguous. This CDR3 is built from 17 residues. CDR1 MGHRA and CDR2 YSYEKL come from the germline V gene. V lost 1 base and J lost 0, with 13 bases in between. The CDR3 is CASSQVRLGSSYNEQFF. The CDR3, as DNA: TGCGCCAGCAGCCAAGTTCGACTTGGCAGCTCCTACAATGAGCAGTTCTTC.